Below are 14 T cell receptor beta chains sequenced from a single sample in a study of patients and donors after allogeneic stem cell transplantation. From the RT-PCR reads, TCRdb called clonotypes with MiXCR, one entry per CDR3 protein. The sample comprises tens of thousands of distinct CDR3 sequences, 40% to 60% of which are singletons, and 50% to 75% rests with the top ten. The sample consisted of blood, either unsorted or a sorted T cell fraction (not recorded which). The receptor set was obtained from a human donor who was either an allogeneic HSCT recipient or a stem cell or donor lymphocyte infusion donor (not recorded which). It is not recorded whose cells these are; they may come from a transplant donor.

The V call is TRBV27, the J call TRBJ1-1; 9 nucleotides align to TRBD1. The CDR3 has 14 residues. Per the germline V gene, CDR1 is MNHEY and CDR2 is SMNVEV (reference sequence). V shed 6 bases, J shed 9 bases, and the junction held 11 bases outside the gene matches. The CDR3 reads CASSSPGTGRQAFF. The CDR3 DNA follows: TGTGCCAGCAGCTCCCCCGGGACAGGGCGGCAAGCTTTCTTT.

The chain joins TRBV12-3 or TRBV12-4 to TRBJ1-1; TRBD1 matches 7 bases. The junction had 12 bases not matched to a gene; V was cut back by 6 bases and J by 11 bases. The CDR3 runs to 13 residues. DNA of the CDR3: TGTGCCAGCAGACTCGGACAGGTATCGATGGCTTTCTTT. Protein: CASRLGQVSMAFF.

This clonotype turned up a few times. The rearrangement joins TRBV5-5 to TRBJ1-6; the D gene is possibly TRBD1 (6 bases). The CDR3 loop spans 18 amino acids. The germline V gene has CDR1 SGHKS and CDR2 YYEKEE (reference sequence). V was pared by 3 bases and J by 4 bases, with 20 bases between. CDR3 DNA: TGTGCCAGCAGCTCGGGTCCCTCAGGGGATCGATATAATTCACCCCTCCACTTT. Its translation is CASSSGPSGDRYNSPLHF.

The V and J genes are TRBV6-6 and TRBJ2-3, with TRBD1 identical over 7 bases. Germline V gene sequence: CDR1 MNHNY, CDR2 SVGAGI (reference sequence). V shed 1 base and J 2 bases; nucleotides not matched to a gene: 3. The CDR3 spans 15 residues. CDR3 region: CASSYLRGPTDTQYF. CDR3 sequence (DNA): TGTGCCAGCAGTTACTTAAGGGGGCCCACAGATACGCAGTATTTT.

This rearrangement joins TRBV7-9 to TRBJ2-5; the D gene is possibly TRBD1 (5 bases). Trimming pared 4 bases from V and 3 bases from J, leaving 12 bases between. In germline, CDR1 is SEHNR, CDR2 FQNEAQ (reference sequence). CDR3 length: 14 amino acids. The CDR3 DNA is TGTGCCAGCAGCTCCTTCAGGGTCGAAGAGACCCAGTACTTC. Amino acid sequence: CASSSFRVEETQYF. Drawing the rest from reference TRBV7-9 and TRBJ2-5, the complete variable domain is DTGVSQNPRHKITKRGQNVTFRCDPISEHNRLYWYRQTLGQGPEFLTYFQNEAQLEKSRLLSDRFSAERPKGSFSTLEIQRTEQGDSAMYLCASSSFRVEETQYFGPGTRLLVL.

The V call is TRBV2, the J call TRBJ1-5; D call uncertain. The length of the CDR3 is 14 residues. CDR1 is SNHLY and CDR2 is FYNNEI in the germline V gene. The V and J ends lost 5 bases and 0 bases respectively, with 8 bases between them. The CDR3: CASSSEPSNQPQHF. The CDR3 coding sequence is TGTGCCAGCAGTAGTGAACCTAGCAATCAGCCCCAGCATTTT.

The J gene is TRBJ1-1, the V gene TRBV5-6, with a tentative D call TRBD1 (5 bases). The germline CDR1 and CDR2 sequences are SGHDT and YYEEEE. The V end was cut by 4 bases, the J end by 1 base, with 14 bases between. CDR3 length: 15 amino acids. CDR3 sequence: CASSIPLQENTEAFF. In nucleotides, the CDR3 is TGTGCCAGCAGCATCCCCCTACAGGAGAACACTGAAGCTTTCTTT.

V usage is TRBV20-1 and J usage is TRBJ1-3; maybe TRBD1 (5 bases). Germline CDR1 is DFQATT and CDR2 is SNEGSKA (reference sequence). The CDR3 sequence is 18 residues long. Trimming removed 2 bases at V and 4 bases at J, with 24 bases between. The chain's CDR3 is CSARPRDSTKALGNTIYF. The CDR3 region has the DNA TGCAGTGCTAGACCCCGAGACAGCACTAAGGCGCTCGGAAACACCATATATTTT.

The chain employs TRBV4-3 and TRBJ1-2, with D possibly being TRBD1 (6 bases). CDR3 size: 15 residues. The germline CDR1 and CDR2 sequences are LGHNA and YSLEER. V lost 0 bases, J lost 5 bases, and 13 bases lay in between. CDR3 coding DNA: TGCGCCAGCAGCCAAGATCCAGGGGTAAAGTATGGCTACACCTTC. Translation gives CASSQDPGVKYGYTF.

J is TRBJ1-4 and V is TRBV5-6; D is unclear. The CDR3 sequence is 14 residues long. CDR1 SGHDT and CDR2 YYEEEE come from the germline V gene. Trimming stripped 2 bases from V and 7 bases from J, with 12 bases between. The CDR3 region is CASSFPRTGEKLFF. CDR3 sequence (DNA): TGTGCCAGCAGCTTTCCCAGAACTGGTGAAAAACTGTTTTTT.

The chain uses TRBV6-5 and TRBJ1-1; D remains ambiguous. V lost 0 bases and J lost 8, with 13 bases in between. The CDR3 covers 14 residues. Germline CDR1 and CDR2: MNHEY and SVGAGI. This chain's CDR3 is CASSYSTVSWEAFF. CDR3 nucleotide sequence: TGTGCCAGCAGTTACTCTACCGTCTCTTGGGAAGCTTTCTTT.

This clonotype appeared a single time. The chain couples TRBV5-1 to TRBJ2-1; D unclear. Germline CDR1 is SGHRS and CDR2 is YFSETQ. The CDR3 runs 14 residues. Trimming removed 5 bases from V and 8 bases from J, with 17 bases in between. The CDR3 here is CASRAVQLHDEQFF. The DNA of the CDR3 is TGCGCCAGCAGAGCTGTGCAGCTACACGATGAGCAGTTCTTC. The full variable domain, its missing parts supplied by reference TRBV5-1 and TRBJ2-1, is KAGVTQTPRYLIKTRGQQVTLSCSPISGHRSVSWYQQTPGQGLQFLFEYFSETQRNKGNFPGRFSGRQFSNSRSEMNVSTLELGDSALYLCASRAVQLHDEQFFGPGTRLTVL.

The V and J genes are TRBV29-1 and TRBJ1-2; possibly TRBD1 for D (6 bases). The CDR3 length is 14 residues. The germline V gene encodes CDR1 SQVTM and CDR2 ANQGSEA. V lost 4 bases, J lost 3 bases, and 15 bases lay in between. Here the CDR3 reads CSVAGDDAYYGYTF. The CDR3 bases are TGCAGCGTTGCAGGGGATGACGCTTACTATGGCTACACCTTC. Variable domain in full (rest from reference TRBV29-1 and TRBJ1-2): SAVISQKPSRDICQRGTSLTIQCQVDSQVTMMFWYRQQPGQSLTLIATANQGSEATYESGFVIDKFPISRPNLTFSTLTVSNMSPEDSSIYLCSVAGDDAYYGYTFGSGTRLTVV.

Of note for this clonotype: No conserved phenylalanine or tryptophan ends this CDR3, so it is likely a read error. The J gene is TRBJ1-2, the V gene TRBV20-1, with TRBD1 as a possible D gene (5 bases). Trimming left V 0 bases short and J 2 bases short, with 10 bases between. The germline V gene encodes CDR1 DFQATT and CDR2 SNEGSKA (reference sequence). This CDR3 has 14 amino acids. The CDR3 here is CSAREGLWNYGYTC. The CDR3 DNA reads TGCAGTGCTAGAGAGGGACTTTGGAACTATGGCTACACCTGC.